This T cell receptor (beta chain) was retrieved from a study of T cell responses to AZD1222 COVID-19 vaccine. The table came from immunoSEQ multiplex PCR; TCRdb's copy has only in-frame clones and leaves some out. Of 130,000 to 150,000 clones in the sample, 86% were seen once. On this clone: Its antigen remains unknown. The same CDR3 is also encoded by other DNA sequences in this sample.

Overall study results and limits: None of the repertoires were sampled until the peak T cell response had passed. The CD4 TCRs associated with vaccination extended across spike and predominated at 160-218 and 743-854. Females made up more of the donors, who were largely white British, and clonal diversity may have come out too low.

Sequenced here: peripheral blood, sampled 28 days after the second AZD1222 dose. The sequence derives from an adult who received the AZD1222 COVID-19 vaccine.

The CDR3 reads CASSEVAGANVLTF. As DNA, the CDR3 is TGTGCCAGCAGTGAGGTGGCCGGGGCCAACGTCCTGACTTTC. The chain has TRBV2 and TRBJ2-6, with D unclear. V dropped 3 bases and J dropped 4 bases, with 7 bases sitting between them. The CDR3 loop spans 14 amino acids. CDR1 is SNHLY and CDR2 is FYNNEI in the germline V gene.